This T cell receptor (beta chain) originates from a study of vaccination and CD4 T cells after COVID-19. Study at large: For control cultures, the treatment was a CEFX pool, an HIV-1 Nef pool, or no peptide. Whole-study findings and limits: A median of roughly 87% of reactive clones, in convalescent patients, became evident only post-vaccination.

Specified treatment: roughly nine-day PBMC culture with coronavirus spike peptide pools or control peptides (ViraFEST assay). Before TCRs were sequenced, ViraFEST expanded antigen-specific T cells with peptide pools. Peptide pools at 10 ug/ml and IL-2 at 8.5 to 10 IU/ml were added to cultures of around 1.9 million PBMCs per well. The CDR3 totals 15 residues. V shed 2 bases, J shed 9 bases, and the junction held 9 bases outside the gene matches. Germline V CDR1 and CDR2: MNHEY, SVGEGT. For this clonotype: Its antigen remains unknown.

The Oncomine TCR Beta short-read assay was what sequenced the DNA obtained from cultured CD4+ T cells. From the PCR reads, TCRdb called clonotypes with MiXCR, one entry per CDR3 protein. The repertoire holds more than 9,500 distinct CDR3 sequences, around two fifths seen once, with more than 20% in the top ten. Sequencing input: cultured CD4+ T cells from blood. This clonotype was sampled from a human donor with COVID-19. The chain links TRBV6-2 or TRBV6-3 to TRBJ2-4; 8 bases are a match to TRBD1. Written as DNA, the CDR3 is TGTGCCAGCAGTTACCCCTCCGGGACAGGCAGCATTCAGTACTTC. Translation: CASSYPSGTGSIQYF.